The 6 T cell receptor beta chains presented below share a single source sample, sequenced in a study of cytomegalovirus exposure and HLA in healthy donors listed by TCRdb under 2017. Libraries were made using the immunoSEQ multiplex PCR assay. For the multiplex PCR, a mixture combining 60 forward primers for TCR Vbeta segments and 13 reverse primers for TCR Jbeta segments was used. In TCRdb, the immuneACCESS table is reduced to in-frame sequences with V and J assigned. These tables do not hold every clone; where another copy was compared, an unresolved V gene accounts for under half, and the others remain unexplained. The sample table shows approximately 110,000 clones, and 55% to 75% are seen once. 8.5% to 9.5% of the sample rests with the top ten. Material for sequencing was PBMCs. The receptor set was obtained from a man in his thirties or forties in good health and CMV-seropositive.

The V gene is TRBV5-1, the J gene TRBJ2-6; 9 positions agree with TRBD1. The CDR3 totals 16 residues. Germline V gene data show CDR1 as SGHRS and CDR2 as YFSETQ. J gave up 6 bases and V 0 bases, and 4 bases lay outside the gene matches. The CDR3 here is CASSLGGTGQANVLTF. For the CDR3, the DNA is TGCGCCAGCAGCTTGGGGGGGACAGGGCAGGCCAACGTCCTGACTTTC.

This rearrangement joins TRBV28 to TRBJ1-1; D unclear. This CDR3 region has 11 residues. Trimming took 4 bases from V and 5 from J, leaving 5 bases between them. Germline V gene sequence: CDR1 MDHEN, CDR2 SYDVKM. DNA of the CDR3: TGTGCCAGCAGTTGGCAAACTGAAGCTTTCTTT. This translates into CASSWQTEAFF. The full variable domain, with the rest looked up from reference TRBV28 and TRBJ1-1, is DVKVTQSSRYLVKRTGEKVFLECVQDMDHENMFWYRQDPGLGLRLIYFSYDVKMKEKGDIPEGYSVSREKKERFSLILESASTNQTSMYLCASSWQTEAFFGQGTRLTVV.

This clone was counted a single time. The chain recombines TRBV21-1 with TRBJ2-7; TRBD2, the table's D call, lacks a check against the DNA. TRBV21-1 is annotated as a pseudogene. This CDR3 region has 12 residues. The CDR3 sequence is CAFGGMRHEQYF. CDR3 coding DNA: TGTGCCTTCGGGGGGATGCGGCACGAGCAGTACTTC.

J is TRBJ2-1 and V is TRBV5-1; the match to TRBD2 covers 12 bases. The CDR3 length is 17 residues. Germline V gives CDR1 SGHRS, CDR2 YFSETQ. Trimming removed 0 bases from V and 3 bases from J; junction bases left unmatched: 4. CDR3 region: CASSLEGTSGFYNEQFF. CDR3 nucleotide sequence: TGCGCCAGCAGCTTGGAGGGGACTAGCGGGTTCTACAATGAGCAGTTCTTC. The full variable domain, in which reference TRBV5-1 and TRBJ2-1 provide the parts outside the CDR3, is KAGVTQTPRYLIKTRGQQVTLSCSPISGHRSVSWYQQTPGQGLQFLFEYFSETQRNKGNFPGRFSGRQFSNSRSEMNVSTLELGDSALYLCASSLEGTSGFYNEQFFGPGTRLTVL.

The chain uses TRBV29-1 and TRBJ1-3, with 7 bases fitting TRBD1. This CDR3 comprises 15 residues. J gave up 0 bases and V 5 bases, and 7 bases lay outside the gene matches. Germline CDR1 is SQVTM and CDR2 is ANQGSEA. Here the CDR3 DNA reads TGCAGCGTTCGGGACAGTGGGAGCTCTGGAAACACCATATATTTT. It encodes CSVRDSGSSGNTIYF.

V is TRBV7-6 and J is TRBJ1-4; maybe TRBD1 (6 bases). The CDR3 runs 18 residues. Germline values: CDR1 SGHVS, CDR2 FNYEAQ. Trimming removed 1 base from V and 4 bases from J, with 19 bases in between. This chain's CDR3 is CASSLDLQGVDHNEKLFF. The CDR3 region has the DNA TGTGCCAGCAGCTTAGATTTACAGGGCGTGGACCATAATGAAAAACTGTTTTTT.